This TCR beta chain was captured in a study of blood T cell repertoires in COVID-19. Clones were sequenced by immunoSEQ multiplex PCR, and TCRdb holds only the in-frame ones, with some missing. In the table there are some 47,000 clones, about nine tenths of which are singletons. The CDR3 has 14 amino acids. Germline loops: CDR1 LNHDA, CDR2 SQIVND (reference sequence). V lost 7 bases to trimming and J lost 7 bases; unmatched junction nucleotides: 8. This clone was counted once. The chain uses TRBV19 and TRBJ1-4, with 8 nucleotides matching TRBD1. This receptor was obtained from a man between 65 and 85 years old with acute or convalescent COVID-19. Sequences were obtained from peripheral blood. DNA of the CDR3: TGTGCCAGTACCGACAGGGGTAGGGGTGAAAAACTGTTTTTT. Translation: CASTDRGRGEKLFF.